This T cell receptor (beta chain) was profiled in a study of OX40 agonist ivuxolimab in advanced cancers. Study details: Ivuxolimab, which is an agonistic anti-OX40 (CD134) antibody, was administered to the patients. One patient with hepatocellular carcinoma and two with cutaneous melanoma, three in all, had partial responses. Study findings and constraints: Some of the nonresponding patients also showed low levels of normalized T-cell clonal expansion. Partial responders receiving 0.1-3.0 mg/kg showed among the lowest clonal expansion.

In regard to this clone: What it recognizes is unknown.

Method: immunoSEQ multiplex PCR; TCRdb's copy keeps in-frame clones and lacks some. Among tens of thousands of clones listed, 70% to 90% were seen once. The sample was CD4+ or CD8+ T cells sorted from blood, taken in a trial of the OX40 agonist ivuxolimab. The source is an adult with an advanced solid tumor such as melanoma, head and neck, liver or kidney cancer.

The CDR3 DNA reads TGTGCCAGCAGCCATCTGGACAGACGGAGAGGTGAAGTGTACTTC. This encodes CASSHLDRRRGEVYF. The chain is built from TRBV14 and TRBJ2-7; D might be TRBD1 (6 bases). The CDR3 spans 15 residues. Germline assignment: CDR1 SGHDN and CDR2 FVKESK. V lost 3 bases and J lost 12, with 24 bases in between.